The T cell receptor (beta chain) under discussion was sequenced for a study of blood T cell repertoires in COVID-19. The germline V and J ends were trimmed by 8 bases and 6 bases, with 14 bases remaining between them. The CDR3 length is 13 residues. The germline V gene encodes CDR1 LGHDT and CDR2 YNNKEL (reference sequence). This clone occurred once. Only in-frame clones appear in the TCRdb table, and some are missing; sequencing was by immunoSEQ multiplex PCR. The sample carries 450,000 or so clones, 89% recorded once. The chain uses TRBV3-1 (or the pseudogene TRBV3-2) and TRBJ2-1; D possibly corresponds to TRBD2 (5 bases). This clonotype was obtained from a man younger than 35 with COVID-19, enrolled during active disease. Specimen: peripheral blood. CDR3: CASRPRDGNEQFF. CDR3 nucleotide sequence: TGTGCCAGCCGGCCGAGGGATGGCAATGAGCAGTTCTTC.